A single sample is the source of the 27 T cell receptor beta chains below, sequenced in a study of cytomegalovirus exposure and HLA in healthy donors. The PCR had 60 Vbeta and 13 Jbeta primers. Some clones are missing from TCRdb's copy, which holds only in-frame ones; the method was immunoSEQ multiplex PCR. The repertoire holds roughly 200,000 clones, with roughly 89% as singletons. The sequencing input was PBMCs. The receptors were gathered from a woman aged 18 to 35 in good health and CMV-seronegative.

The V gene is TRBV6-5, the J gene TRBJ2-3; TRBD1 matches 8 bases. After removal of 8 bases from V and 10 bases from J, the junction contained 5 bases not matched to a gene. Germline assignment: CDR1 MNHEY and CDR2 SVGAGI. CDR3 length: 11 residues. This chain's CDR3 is CASGQGTSQYF. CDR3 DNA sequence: TGTGCCAGCGGACAGGGAACGTCGCAGTATTTT.

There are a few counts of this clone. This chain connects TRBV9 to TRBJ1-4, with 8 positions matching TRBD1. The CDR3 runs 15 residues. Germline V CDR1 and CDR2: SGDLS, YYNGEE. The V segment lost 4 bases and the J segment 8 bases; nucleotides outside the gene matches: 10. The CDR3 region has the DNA TGTGCCAGCAGCCCCCGACAGGGGTGGCGCGAAAAACTGTTTTTT. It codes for CASSPRQGWREKLFF.

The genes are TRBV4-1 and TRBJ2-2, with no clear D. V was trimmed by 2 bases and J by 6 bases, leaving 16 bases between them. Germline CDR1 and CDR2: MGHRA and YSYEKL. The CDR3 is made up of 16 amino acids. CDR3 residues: CASSQRLLKESGELFF. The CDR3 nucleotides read TGCGCCAGCAGCCAAAGACTCCTAAAGGAGTCCGGGGAGCTGTTTTTT.

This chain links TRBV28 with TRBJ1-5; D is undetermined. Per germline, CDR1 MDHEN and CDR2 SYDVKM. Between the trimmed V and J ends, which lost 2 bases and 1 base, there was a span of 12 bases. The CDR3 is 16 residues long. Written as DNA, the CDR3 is TGTGCCAGCAGTTTACATACTATGAGGAGCAATCAGCCCCAGCATTTT. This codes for CASSLHTMRSNQPQHF. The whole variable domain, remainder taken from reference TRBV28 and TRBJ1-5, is DVKVTQSSRYLVKRTGEKVFLECVQDMDHENMFWYRQDPGLGLRLIYFSYDVKMKEKGDIPEGYSVSREKKERFSLILESASTNQTSMYLCASSLHTMRSNQPQHFGDGTRLSIL.

CDR3 amino acids: CASRAWYGYTF. The DNA of the CDR3 is TGTGCCAGCAGAGCGTGGTATGGCTACACCTTC. The rearrangement joins TRBV27 to TRBJ1-2; no reliable D call. Trimming stripped 6 bases from V and 5 bases from J, with 7 bases between. Germline values: CDR1 MNHEY, CDR2 SMNVEV (reference sequence). The CDR3 extends over 11 amino acids.

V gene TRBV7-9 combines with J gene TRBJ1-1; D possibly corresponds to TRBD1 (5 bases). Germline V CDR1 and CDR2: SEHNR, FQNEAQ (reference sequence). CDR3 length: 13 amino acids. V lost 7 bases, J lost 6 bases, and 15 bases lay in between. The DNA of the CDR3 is TGTGCCAGCACCCCCGGGGGGGTCTCTGAAGCTTTCTTT. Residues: CASTPGGVSEAFF.

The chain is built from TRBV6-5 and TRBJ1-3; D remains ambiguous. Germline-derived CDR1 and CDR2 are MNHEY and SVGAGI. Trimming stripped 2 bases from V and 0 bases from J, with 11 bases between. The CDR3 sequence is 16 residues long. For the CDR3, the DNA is TGTGCCAGCAGTTACAATGGACGGGGCTCTGGAAACACCATATATTTT. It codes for CASSYNGRGSGNTIYF.

CDR3 DNA: TGTGCCAGCAGCTCAGGGGGCAATCAGCCCCAGCATTTT. Protein product: CASSSGGNQPQHF. The chain employs TRBV5-6 and TRBJ1-5, with D perhaps matching TRBD1 (6 bases). The V gene lost 3 bases and the J gene lost 2 bases, with 6 bases spanning the gap. Germline lookup yields CDR1 SGHDT and CDR2 YYEEEE. This CDR3 has 13 amino acids. The full variable domain, in which reference TRBV5-6 and TRBJ1-5 provide the parts outside the CDR3, is DAGVTQSPTHLIKTRGQQVTLRCSPKSGHDTVSWYQQALGQGPQFIFQYYEEEERQRGNFPDRFSGHQFPNYSSELNVNALLLGDSALYLCASSSGGNQPQHFGDGTRLSIL.

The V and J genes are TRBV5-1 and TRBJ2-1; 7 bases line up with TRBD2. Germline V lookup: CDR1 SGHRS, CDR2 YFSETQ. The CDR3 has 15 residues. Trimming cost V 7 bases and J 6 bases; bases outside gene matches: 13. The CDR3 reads CASYPAGRASNEQFF. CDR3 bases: TGCGCCAGCTACCCTGCTGGGAGGGCCTCCAATGAGCAGTTCTTC. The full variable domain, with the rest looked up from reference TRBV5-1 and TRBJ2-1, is KAGVTQTPRYLIKTRGQQVTLSCSPISGHRSVSWYQQTPGQGLQFLFEYFSETQRNKGNFPGRFSGRQFSNSRSEMNVSTLELGDSALYLCASYPAGRASNEQFFGPGTRLTVL.

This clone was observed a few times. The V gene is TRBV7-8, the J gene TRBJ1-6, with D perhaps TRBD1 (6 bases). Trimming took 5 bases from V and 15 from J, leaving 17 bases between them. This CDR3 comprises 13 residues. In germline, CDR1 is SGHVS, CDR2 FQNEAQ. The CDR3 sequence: CASSTDSNGILHF. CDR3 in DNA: TGTGCCAGCAGCACGGACAGTAATGGGATCCTCCACTTT.

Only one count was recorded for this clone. The CDR3 region is CASTGGSNEKLFF. The CDR3 DNA reads TGTGCCAGCACGGGGGGCTCTAATGAAAAACTGTTTTTT. The rearrangement joins TRBV5-4 to TRBJ1-4, with D tentatively TRBD1 (6 bases). The germline V gene has CDR1 SGHNT and CDR2 YYREEE (reference sequence). This CDR3 is 13 amino acids long. Trimming took 6 bases from V and 3 from J, leaving 9 bases between them.

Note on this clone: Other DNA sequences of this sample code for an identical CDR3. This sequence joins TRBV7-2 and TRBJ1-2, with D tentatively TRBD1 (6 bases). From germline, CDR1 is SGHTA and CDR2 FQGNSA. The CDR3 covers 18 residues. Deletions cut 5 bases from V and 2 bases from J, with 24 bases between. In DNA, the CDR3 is TGTGCCAGCAGCCCCTACCAAACCGACTTTACAGGGAACTATGGCTACACCTTC. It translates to CASSPYQTDFTGNYGYTF.

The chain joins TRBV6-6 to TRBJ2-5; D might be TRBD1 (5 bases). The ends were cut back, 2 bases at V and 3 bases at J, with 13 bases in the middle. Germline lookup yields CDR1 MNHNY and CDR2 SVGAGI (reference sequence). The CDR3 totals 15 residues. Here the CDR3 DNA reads TGTGCCAGCAGTTACAAGTACAGGAAGGAAGAGACCCAGTACTTC. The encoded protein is CASSYKYRKEETQYF.

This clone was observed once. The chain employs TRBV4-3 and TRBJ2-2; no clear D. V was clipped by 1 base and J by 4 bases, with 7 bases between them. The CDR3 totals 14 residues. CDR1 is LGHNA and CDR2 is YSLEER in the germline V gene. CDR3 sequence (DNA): TGCGCCAGCAGCCAAGCTAGTCTCACCGGGGAGCTGTTTTTT. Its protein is CASSQASLTGELFF.

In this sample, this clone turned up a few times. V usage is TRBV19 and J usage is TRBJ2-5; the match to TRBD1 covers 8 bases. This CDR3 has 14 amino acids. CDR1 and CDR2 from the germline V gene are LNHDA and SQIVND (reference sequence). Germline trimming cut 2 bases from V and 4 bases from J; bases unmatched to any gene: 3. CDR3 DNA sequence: TGTGCCAGTAGTATATTCGGACAGGGAGAGACCCAGTACTTC. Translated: CASSIFGQGETQYF.

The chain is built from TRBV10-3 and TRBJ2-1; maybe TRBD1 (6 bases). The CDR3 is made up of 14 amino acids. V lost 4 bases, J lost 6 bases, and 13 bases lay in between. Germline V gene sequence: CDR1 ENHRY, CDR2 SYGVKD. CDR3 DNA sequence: TGTGCCATCAGTGGTAAAGGGGGAGTCAATGAGCAGTTCTTC. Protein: CAISGKGGVNEQFF.

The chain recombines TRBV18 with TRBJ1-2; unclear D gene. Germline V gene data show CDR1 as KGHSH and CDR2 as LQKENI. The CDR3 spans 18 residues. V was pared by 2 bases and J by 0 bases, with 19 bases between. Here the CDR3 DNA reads TGTGCCAGCTCACCAAGAAGTGTCTCTACGTGGTCTAACTATGGCTACACCTTC. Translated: CASSPRSVSTWSNYGYTF.

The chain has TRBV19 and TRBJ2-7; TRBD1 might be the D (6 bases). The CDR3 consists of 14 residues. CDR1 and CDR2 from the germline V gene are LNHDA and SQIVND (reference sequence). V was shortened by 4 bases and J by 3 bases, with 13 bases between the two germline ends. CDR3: CASSTPGQSYEQYF. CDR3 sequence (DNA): TGTGCCAGTAGTACACCGGGACAAAGCTACGAGCAGTACTTC.

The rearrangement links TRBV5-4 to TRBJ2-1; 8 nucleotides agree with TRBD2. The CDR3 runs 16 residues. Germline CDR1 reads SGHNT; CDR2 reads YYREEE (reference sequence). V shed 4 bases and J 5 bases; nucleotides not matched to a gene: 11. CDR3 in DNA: TGTGCCAGCAGCCTCCTCGCGGGGGGCCCGGACAATGAGCAGTTCTTC. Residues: CASSLLAGGPDNEQFF.

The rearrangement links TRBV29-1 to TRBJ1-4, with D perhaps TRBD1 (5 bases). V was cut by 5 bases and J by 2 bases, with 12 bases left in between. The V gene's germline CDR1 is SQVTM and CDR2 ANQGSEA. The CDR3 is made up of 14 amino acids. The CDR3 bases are TGCAGCGTTATGAGGGGAGGTACTAATGAAAAACTGTTTTTT. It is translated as CSVMRGGTNEKLFF.

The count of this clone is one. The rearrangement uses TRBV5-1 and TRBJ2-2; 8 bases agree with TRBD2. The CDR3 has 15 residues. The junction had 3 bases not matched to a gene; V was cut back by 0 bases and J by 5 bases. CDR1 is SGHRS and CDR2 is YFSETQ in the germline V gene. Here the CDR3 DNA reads TGCGCCAGCAGCTTGGAAGCGGGGGATACCGGGGAGCTGTTTTTT. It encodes CASSLEAGDTGELFF.

The CDR3 sequence is CASSWSWASNDGYTF. The CDR3 bases are TGTGCCAGCAGCTGGTCGTGGGCATCAAATGATGGCTACACCTTC. The chain employs TRBV13 and TRBJ1-2; D unclear. CDR3 size: 15 residues. Germline lookup yields CDR1 PRHDT and CDR2 FYEKMQ (reference sequence). V lost 4 bases to trimming and J lost 6 bases, with 18 bases between them.

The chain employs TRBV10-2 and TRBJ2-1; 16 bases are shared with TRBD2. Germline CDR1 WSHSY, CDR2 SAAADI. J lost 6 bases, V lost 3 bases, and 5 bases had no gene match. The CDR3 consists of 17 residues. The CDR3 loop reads CASSDSGLAGGVNEQFF. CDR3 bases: TGCGCCAGCAGTGACTCGGGACTAGCGGGGGGGGTCAATGAGCAGTTCTTC.

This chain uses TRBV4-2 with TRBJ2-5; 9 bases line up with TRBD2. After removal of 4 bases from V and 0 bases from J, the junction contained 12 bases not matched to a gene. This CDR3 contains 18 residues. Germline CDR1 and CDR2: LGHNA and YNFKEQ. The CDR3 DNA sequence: TGTGCCAGCAGCCGCCTTGGGGGCGGCGGGGGGGACCAAGAGACCCAGTACTTC. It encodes CASSRLGGGGGDQETQYF.

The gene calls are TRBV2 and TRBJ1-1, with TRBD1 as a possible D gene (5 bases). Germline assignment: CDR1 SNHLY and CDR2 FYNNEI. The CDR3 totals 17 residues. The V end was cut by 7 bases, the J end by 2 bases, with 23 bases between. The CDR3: CASMEGGPGRYNTEAFF. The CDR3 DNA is TGTGCCAGCATGGAGGGAGGGCCAGGGAGATACAACACTGAAGCTTTCTTT.

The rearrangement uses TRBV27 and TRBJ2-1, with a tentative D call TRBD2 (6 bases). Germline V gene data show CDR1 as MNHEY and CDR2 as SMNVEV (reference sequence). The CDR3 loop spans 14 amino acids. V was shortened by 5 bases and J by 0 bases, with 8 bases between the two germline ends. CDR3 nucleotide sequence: TGTGCCAGCAGTACTAGCATCTCCTACAATGAGCAGTTCTTC. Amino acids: CASSTSISYNEQFF.

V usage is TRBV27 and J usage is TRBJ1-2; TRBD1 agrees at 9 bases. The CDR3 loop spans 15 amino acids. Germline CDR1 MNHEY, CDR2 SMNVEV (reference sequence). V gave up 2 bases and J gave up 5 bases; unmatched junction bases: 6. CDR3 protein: CASSLGGQGPYGYTF. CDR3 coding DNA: TGTGCCAGCAGTTTAGGGGGACAGGGCCCATATGGCTACACCTTC.